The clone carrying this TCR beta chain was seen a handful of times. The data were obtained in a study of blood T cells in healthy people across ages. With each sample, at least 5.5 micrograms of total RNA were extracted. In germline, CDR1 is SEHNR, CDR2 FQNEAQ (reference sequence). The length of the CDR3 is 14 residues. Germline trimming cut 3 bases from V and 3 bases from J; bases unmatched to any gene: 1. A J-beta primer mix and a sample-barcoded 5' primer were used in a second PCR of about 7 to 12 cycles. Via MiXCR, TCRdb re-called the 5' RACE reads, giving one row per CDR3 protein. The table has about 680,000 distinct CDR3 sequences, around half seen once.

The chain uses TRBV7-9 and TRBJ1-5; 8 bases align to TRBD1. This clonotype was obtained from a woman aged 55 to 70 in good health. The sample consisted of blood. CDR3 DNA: TGTGCCAGCAGCTTGGACAGGGACAATCAGCCCCAGCATTTT. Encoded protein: CASSLDRDNQPQHF.